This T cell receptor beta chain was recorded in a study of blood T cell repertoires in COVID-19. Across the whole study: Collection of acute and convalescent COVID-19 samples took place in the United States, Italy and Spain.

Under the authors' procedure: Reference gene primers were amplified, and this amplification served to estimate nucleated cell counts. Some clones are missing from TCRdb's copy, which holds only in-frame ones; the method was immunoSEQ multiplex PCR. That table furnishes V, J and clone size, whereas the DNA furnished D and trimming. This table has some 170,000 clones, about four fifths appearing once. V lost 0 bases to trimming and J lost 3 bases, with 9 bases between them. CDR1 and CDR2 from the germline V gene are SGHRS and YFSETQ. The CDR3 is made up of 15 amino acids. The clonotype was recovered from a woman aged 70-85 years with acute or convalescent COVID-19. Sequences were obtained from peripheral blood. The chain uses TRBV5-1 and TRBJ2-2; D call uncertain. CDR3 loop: CASSLANRDTGELFF. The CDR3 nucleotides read TGCGCCAGCAGCTTGGCCAATCGGGACACCGGGGAGCTGTTTTTT.